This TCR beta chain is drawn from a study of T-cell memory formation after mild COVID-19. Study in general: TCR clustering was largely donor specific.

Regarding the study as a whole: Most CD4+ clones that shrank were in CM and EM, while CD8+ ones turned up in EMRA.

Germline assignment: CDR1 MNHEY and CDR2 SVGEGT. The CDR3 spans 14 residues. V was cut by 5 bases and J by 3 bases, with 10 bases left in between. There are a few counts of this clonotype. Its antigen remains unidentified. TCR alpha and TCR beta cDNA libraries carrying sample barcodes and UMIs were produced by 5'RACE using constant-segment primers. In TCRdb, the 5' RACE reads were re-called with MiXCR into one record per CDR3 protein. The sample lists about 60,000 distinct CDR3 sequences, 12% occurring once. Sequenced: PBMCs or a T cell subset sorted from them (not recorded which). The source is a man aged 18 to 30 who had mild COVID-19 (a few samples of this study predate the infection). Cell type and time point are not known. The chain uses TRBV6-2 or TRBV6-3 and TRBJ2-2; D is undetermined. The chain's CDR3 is CASSTFTYTGELFF. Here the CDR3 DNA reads TGTGCCAGCAGTACCTTCACCTACACCGGGGAGCTGTTTTTT.